This TCR beta chain is drawn from a study of human CD8 memory T cell subsets. The study's findings and limits: Diversity in stem-like memory and precursor exhausted T cells was similarly high, unlike effector memory cells.

Libraries of TCR beta chains were produced by 5' RACE (UMI-labeled). TCRdb reprocessed the 5' RACE reads and reports one entry per CDR3 protein, with no DNA. The sample table sets out 6,000 to 8,500 distinct CDR3 sequences. According to its frequency, this clonotype is medium-sized (0.01 to 0.1%). Its target is unknown. Total CD8+ T cells underwent enrichment via negative magnetic separation. Per the germline V gene, CDR1 is SGHNT and CDR2 is YENEEA. This CDR3 spans 18 amino acids. The sample consisted of CD8+ T cells from PBMCs. This clonotype was obtained from a human donor in good health. The rearrangement joins TRBV11-3 to TRBJ1-1. The CDR3 loop is CASSLLRREGAKGTEAFF.